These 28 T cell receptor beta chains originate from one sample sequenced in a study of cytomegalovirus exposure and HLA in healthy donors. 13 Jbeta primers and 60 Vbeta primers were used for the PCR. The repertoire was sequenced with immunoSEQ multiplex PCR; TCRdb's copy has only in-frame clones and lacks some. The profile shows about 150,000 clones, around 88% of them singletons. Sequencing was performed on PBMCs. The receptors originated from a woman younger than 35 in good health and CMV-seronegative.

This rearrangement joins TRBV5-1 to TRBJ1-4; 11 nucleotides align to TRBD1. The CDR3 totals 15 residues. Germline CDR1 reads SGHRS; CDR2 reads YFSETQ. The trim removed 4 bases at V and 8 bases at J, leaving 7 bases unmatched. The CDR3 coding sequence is TGCGCCAGCAGCCATGGACAGGGGGCACGCGAAAAACTGTTTTTT. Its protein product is CASSHGQGAREKLFF.

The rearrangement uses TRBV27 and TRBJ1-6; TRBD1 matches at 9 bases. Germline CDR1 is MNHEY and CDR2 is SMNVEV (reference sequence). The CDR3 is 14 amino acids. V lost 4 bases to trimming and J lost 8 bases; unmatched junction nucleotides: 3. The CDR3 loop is CASSWDREDSPLHF. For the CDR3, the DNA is TGTGCCAGCAGTTGGGACAGGGAGGATTCACCCCTCCACTTT.

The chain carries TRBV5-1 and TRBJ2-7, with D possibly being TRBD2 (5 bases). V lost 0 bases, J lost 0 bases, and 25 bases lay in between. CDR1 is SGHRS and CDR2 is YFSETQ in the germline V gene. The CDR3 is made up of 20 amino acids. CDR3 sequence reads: CASSLATASLSWLSSYEQYF. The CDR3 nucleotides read TGCGCCAGCAGCTTGGCAACAGCTAGCCTCTCCTGGTTATCCTCCTACGAGCAGTACTTC.

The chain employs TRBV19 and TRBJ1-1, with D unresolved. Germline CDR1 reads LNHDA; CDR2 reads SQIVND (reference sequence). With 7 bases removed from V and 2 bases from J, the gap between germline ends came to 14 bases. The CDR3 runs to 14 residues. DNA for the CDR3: TGTGCCAGTACTAGTTCTAGACCCAACACTGAAGCTTTCTTT. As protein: CASTSSRPNTEAFF.

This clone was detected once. The CDR3 sequence is CASSAGQGNYGYTF. CDR3 nucleotides: TGTGCCAGCAGCGCGGGACAGGGGAACTATGGCTACACCTTC. The chain is built from TRBV7-2 and TRBJ1-2, with 10 bases that match TRBD1. Germline lookup yields CDR1 SGHTA and CDR2 FQGNSA. The V segment lost 5 bases and the J segment 2 bases; nucleotides outside the gene matches: 2. The CDR3 is 14 residues long.

The CDR3 here is CASSHIGTSKSGGELFF. In DNA form, the CDR3 reads TGTGCCAGCAGTCACATAGGGACTAGCAAGTCTGGCGGGGAGCTGTTTTTT. The chain uses TRBV27 and TRBJ2-2; 9 bases agree with TRBD2. After removal of 5 bases from V and 7 bases from J, the junction contained 14 bases not matched to a gene. Germline-derived CDR1 and CDR2 are MNHEY and SMNVEV (reference sequence). The CDR3 has 17 amino acids.

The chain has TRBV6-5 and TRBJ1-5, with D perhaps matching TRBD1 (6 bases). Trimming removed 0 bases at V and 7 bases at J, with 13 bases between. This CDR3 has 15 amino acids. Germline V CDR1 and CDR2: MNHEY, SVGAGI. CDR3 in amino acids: CASSYSRGAGQPQHF. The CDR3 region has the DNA TGTGCCAGCAGTTACTCGCGGGGGGCCGGGCAGCCCCAGCATTTT.

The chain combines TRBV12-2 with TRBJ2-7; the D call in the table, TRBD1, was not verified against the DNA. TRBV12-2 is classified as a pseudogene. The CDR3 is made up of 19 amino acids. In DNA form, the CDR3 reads TGTGCAAGTCGCCTCCTCCCCGGTAGCAGGGGGAATATCTCCTACGAGCAGTACTTC. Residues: CASRLLPGSRGNISYEQYF.

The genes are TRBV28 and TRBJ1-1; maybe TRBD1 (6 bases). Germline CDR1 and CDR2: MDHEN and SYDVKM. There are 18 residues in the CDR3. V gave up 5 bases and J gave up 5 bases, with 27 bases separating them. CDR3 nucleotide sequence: TGTGCCAGCAGTCCCCCCTTGTACAGGGTAAGGGATCGGACTGAAGCTTTCTTT. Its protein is CASSPPLYRVRDRTEAFF. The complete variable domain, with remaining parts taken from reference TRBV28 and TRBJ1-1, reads DVKVTQSSRYLVKRTGEKVFLECVQDMDHENMFWYRQDPGLGLRLIYFSYDVKMKEKGDIPEGYSVSREKKERFSLILESASTNQTSMYLCASSPPLYRVRDRTEAFFGQGTRLTVV.

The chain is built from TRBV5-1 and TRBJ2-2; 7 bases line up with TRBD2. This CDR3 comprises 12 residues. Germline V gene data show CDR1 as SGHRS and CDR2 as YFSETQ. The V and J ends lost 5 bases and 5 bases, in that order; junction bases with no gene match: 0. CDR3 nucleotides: TGCGCCAGCAGGGGAGGGACCGGGGAGCTGTTTTTT. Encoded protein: CASRGGTGELFF.

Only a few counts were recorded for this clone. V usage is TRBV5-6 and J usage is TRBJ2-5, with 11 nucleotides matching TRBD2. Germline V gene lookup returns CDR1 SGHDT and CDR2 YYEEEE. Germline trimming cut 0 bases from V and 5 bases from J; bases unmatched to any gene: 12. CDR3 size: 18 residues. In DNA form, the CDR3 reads TGTGCCAGCAGCTTGGCCAGGGTAGCGGGGGGGCGACTGGAGACCCAGTACTTC. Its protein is CASSLARVAGGRLETQYF.

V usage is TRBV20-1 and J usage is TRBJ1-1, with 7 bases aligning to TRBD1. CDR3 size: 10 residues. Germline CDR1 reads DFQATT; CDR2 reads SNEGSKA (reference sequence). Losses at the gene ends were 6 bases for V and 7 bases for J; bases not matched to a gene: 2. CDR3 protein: CSAWDSEAFF. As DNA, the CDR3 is TGCAGTGCCTGGGACAGTGAAGCTTTCTTT.

CDR3 amino acids: CASSEMVRGQLNSPLHF. Written as DNA, the CDR3 is TGTGCCAGCAGTGAAATGGTGAGGGGACAGCTTAATTCACCCCTCCACTTT. J is TRBJ1-6 and V is TRBV6-1; 7 positions match TRBD1. The CDR3 spans 17 residues. Germline lookup yields CDR1 MNHNS and CDR2 SASEGT. V dropped 2 bases and J dropped 6; count of bases not matched to a gene: 10.

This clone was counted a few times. CDR3 DNA: TGCGCCAGCAGCCCACAGGGCTATAATTCACCCCTCCACTTT. Residues: CASSPQGYNSPLHF. The rearrangement links TRBV4-1 to TRBJ1-6; tentatively, D is TRBD1 (6 bases). Looked up from germline, CDR1 is MGHRA and CDR2 is YSYEKL. Trimming stripped 4 bases from V and 3 bases from J, with 7 bases between. The CDR3 is 14 amino acids.

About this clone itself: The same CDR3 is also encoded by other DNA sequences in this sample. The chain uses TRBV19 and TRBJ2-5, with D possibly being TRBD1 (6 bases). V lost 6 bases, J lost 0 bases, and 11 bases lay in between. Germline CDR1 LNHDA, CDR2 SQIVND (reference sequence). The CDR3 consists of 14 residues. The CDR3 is CASRPTGNQETQYF. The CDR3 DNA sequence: TGTGCCAGTAGACCGACAGGTAACCAAGAGACCCAGTACTTC.

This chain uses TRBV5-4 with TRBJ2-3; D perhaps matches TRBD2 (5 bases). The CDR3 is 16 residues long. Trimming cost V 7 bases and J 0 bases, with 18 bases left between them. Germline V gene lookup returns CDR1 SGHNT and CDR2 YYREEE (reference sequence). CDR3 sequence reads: CASYANSAFSTDTQYF. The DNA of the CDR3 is TGTGCCAGCTACGCAAATAGCGCCTTTAGCACAGATACGCAGTATTTT.

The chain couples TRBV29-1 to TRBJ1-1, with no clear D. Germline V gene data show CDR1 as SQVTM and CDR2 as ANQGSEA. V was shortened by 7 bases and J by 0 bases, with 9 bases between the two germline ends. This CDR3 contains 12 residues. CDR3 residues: CSAGFLNTEAFF. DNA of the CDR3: TGCAGCGCCGGGTTTCTGAACACTGAAGCTTTCTTT.

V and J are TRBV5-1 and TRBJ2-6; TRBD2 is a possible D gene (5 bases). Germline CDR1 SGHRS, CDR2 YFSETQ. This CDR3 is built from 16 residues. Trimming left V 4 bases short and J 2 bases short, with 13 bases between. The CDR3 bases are TGCGCCAGCAGCACCGGAGGAACTCCTGGGGCCAACGTCCTGACTTTC. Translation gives CASSTGGTPGANVLTF.

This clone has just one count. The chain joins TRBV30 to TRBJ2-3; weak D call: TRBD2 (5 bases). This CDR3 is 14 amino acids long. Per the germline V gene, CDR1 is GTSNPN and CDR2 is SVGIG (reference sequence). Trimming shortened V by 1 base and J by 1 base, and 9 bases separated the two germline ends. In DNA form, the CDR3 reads TGTGCCTGGAGTGACACCGGGGGCACAGATACGCAGTATTTT. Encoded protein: CAWSDTGGTDTQYF. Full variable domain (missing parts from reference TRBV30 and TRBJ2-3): SQTIHQWPATLVQPVGSPLSLECTVEGTSNPNLYWYRQAAGRGLQLLFYSVGIGQISSEVPQNLSASRPQDRQFILSSKKLLLSDSGFYLCAWSDTGGTDTQYFGPGTRLTVL.

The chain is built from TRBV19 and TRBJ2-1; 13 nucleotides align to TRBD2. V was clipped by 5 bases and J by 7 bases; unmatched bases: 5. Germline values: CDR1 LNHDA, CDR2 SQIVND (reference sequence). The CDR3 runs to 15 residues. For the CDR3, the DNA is TGTGCCAGTAGTCAGACTAGCGGGAGGCAAAATGAGCAGTTCTTC. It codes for CASSQTSGRQNEQFF.

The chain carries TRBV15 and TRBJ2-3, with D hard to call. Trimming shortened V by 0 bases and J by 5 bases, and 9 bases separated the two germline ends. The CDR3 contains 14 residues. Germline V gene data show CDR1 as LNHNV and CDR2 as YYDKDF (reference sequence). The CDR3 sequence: CATSRDQIGDTQYF. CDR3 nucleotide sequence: TGTGCCACCAGCAGAGATCAGATTGGAGATACGCAGTATTTT.

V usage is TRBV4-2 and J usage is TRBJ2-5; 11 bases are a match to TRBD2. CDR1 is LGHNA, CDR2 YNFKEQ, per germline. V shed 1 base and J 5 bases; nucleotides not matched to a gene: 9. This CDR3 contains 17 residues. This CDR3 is CASSQGGSGGAGETQYF. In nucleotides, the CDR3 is TGTGCCAGCAGCCAAGGAGGTAGCGGGGGGGCCGGGGAGACCCAGTACTTC.

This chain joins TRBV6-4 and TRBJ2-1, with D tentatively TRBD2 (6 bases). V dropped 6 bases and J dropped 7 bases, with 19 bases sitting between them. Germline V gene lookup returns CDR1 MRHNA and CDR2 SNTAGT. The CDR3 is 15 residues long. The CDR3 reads CASSPTGGVRNEQFF. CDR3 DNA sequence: TGTGCCAGCAGCCCCACTGGCGGGGTCCGAAATGAGCAGTTCTTC.

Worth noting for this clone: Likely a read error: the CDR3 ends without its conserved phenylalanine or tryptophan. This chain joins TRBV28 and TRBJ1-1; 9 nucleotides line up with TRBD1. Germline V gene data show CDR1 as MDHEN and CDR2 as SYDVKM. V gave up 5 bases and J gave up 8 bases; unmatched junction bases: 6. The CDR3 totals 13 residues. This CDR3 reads CASSARTGAEAFL. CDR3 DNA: TGTGCCAGCAGTGCCAGGACAGGGGCCGAAGCTTTCCTT.

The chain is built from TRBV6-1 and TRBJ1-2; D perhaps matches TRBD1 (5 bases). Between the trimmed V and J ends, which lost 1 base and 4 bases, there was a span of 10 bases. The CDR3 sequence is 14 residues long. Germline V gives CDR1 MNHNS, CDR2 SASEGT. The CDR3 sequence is CASSEGGSLYGYTF. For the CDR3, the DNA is TGTGCCAGCAGTGAAGGGGGCAGTCTCTATGGCTACACCTTC.

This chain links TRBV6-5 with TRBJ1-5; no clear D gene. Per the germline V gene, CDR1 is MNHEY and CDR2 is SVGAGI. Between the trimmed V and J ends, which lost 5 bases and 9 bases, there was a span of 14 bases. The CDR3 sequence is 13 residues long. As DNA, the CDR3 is TGTGCCAGCAGTCCTAAGACGGGGTGGCCCCAGCATTTT. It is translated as CASSPKTGWPQHF.

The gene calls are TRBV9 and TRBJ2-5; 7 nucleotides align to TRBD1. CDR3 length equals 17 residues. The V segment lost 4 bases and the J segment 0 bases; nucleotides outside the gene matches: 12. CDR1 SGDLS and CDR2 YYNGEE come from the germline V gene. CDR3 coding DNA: TGTGCCAGCAGCCATCGACAGGGCAACACCTACCAAGAGACCCAGTACTTC. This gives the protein CASSHRQGNTYQETQYF.

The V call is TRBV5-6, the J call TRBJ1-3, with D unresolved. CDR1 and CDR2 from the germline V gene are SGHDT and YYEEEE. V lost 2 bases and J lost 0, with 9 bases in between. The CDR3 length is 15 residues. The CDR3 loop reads CASSFYSNSGNTIYF. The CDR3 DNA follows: TGTGCCAGCAGCTTCTACAGCAACTCTGGAAACACCATATATTTT.